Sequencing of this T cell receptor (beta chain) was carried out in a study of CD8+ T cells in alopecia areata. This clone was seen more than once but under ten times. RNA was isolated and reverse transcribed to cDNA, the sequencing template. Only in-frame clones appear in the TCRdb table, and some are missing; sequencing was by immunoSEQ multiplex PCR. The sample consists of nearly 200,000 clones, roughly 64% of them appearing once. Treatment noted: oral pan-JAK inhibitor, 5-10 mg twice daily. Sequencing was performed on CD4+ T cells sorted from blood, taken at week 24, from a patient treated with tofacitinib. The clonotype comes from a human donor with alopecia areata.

CDR3 sequence reads: CSVSSGQINEKLFF. CDR3 bases: TGCAGCGTTAGCTCGGGACAAATTAATGAAAAACTGTTTTTT. J is TRBJ1-4 and V is TRBV29-1, with D possibly TRBD1 on 6 matching bases. Germline assignment: CDR1 SQVTM and CDR2 ANQGSEA. The CDR3 runs 14 residues. The V end was cut by 5 bases, the J end by 4 bases, with 14 bases between.